The source of this T cell receptor beta chain is a study of cytomegalovirus exposure and HLA in healthy donors. General observations from the study: The majority of TCR sequences were rare, yet some public TCRs appeared in many donors. Through in vitro validation, a few CMV-associated chains were shown to be specific for CMV antigens. Equally common other TCR beta chains were less clonally expanded than HLA-associated ones, a later analysis found.

This clone was picked up one time. As yet, its antigen is unknown. Both 60 Vbeta primers and 13 Jbeta primers went into the PCR. Libraries were prepared by immunoSEQ multiplex PCR; TCRdb keeps only in-frame clonotypes and omits some of them. The sample has around 190,000 clones; just under 75% are singletons. Germline assignment: CDR1 MNHEY and CDR2 SMNVEV (reference sequence). This CDR3 is built from 13 residues. The germline V and J ends were trimmed by 4 bases and 10 bases, with 16 bases remaining between them. The source is a woman between 25 and 40 years old in good health and CMV-seropositive. The rearrangement uses TRBV27 and TRBJ1-1; D not certain. Sequenced material: PBMCs. CDR3 in amino acids: CASSSDAGSPAFF. CDR3 nucleotides: TGTGCCAGCAGTTCGGATGCGGGGTCCCCAGCTTTCTTT.